A single sample gave rise to the 19 T cell receptor beta chains below, sequenced in a study of cytomegalovirus exposure and HLA in healthy donors. The PCR employed 60 Vbeta primers together with 13 Jbeta primers. Profiled with immunoSEQ multiplex PCR; TCRdb holds only in-frame clones, not every one. This sample has around 120,000 clones; more than 60% occur once, and the top ten carry around 2.7%. The sequenced sample consisted of PBMCs. The source of these receptors is a middle-aged woman in good health and CMV-seropositive.

The CDR3 nucleotides read TGTGCCACCAGCAGAGATCTTGAGACAGGGAGTTCACCCCTCCACTTT. Its translation: CATSRDLETGSSPLHF. This rearrangement joins TRBV15 to TRBJ1-6; 7 bases are a match to TRBD1. V lost 0 bases and J lost 9; bases outside the gene matches: 8. The CDR3 has 16 amino acids. Germline V gives CDR1 LNHNV, CDR2 YYDKDF (reference sequence).

This clone was recorded a few times. Additional DNA sequences in this sample encode the identical CDR3. The chain employs TRBV5-1 and TRBJ2-1; the D is unclear. Germline V gene sequence: CDR1 SGHRS, CDR2 YFSETQ. The CDR3 consists of 14 residues. V was trimmed by 0 bases and J by 1 base, leaving 5 bases between them. The CDR3 sequence: CASSLGQSYNEQFF. DNA of the CDR3: TGCGCCAGCAGCTTGGGACAATCCTACAATGAGCAGTTCTTC.

This chain links TRBV27 with TRBJ2-5; TRBD2 is a possible D gene (7 bases). Germline values: CDR1 MNHEY, CDR2 SMNVEV (reference sequence). This CDR3 comprises 16 residues. With 5 bases removed from V and 1 base from J, the gap between germline ends came to 17 bases. The CDR3 nucleotides are TGTGCCAGCAGTCCCTACCGGGGAGGGGGCCAAGAGACCCAGTACTTC. Residues: CASSPYRGGGQETQYF.

V usage is TRBV5-1 and J usage is TRBJ2-3, with D perhaps TRBD2 (6 bases). The CDR3 contains 14 residues. V lost 4 bases and J 2 bases, leaving 11 bases between the germline ends. Germline V gene data show CDR1 as SGHRS and CDR2 as YFSETQ. CDR3 residues: CASSRGGNTDTQYF. CDR3 coding DNA: TGCGCCAGCAGCCGTGGCGGGAACACAGATACGCAGTATTTT. The full variable domain, its missing parts supplied by reference TRBV5-1 and TRBJ2-3, is KAGVTQTPRYLIKTRGQQVTLSCSPISGHRSVSWYQQTPGQGLQFLFEYFSETQRNKGNFPGRFSGRQFSNSRSEMNVSTLELGDSALYLCASSRGGNTDTQYFGPGTRLTVL.

This clone came up once. Its ends do not fully match the called genes, so a read error is possible. The V and J genes are TRBV7-7 and TRBJ2-2; perhaps TRBD2 as D (6 bases). This CDR3 has 16 amino acids. Germline CDR1 and CDR2: SSHAT and FNYEAQ (reference sequence). In nucleotides, the CDR3 is TGTGCTAGCAGCCCGAGACGGACTACGCACACCGGGGAGCTGTTTTTT. Translation: CASSPRRTTHTGELFF.

The chain links TRBV14 to TRBJ1-4; possibly TRBD1 for D (5 bases). V gave up 1 base and J gave up 2 bases, with 8 bases separating them. The CDR3 sequence is 15 residues long. The germline V gene has CDR1 SGHDN and CDR2 FVKESK. CDR3: CASSQGGATNEKLFF. The CDR3 DNA reads TGTGCCAGCAGCCAAGGCGGGGCTACTAATGAAAAACTGTTTTTT.

The CDR3 nucleotides read TGTGCCAGCAGTGAATCCGGGACAGGGGGCGTGGACACTGAAGCTTTCTTT. Translating it yields CASSESGTGGVDTEAFF. The J gene is TRBJ1-1, the V gene TRBV6-1, with 12 bases matching TRBD1. The length of the CDR3 is 17 residues. The germline V gene encodes CDR1 MNHNS and CDR2 SASEGT. Trimming removed 2 bases from V and 3 bases from J; junction bases left unmatched: 7.

V gene TRBV5-4 combines with J gene TRBJ2-7, with TRBD1 identical over 7 bases. The trim removed 0 bases at V and 3 bases at J, leaving 3 bases unmatched. There are 14 residues in the CDR3. CDR1 SGHNT and CDR2 YYREEE come from the germline V gene (reference sequence). This CDR3 reads CASSLGQGRYEQYF. CDR3 sequence (DNA): TGTGCCAGCAGCTTGGGACAGGGCCGCTACGAGCAGTACTTC.

The chain couples TRBV19 to TRBJ2-7; 7 bases are shared with TRBD2. CDR3 length: 14 amino acids. Germline V lookup: CDR1 LNHDA, CDR2 SQIVND (reference sequence). The V and J ends lost 6 bases and 3 bases, in that order; junction bases with no gene match: 8. The CDR3 nucleotides read TGTGCCAGTAGCGACAGCGGGGAGCTCTACGAGCAGTACTTC. Translating gives CASSDSGELYEQYF.

This clone was detected a few times. The chain combines TRBV6-1 with TRBJ1-1, with 9 positions matching TRBD1. The length of the CDR3 is 13 residues. CDR1 MNHNS and CDR2 SASEGT come from the germline V gene. J was trimmed by 7 bases and V by 2 bases; bases with no gene match: 2. CDR3 bases: TGTGCCAGCAGTGAACGACAGGGGGGTGAAGCTTTCTTT. Its protein product is CASSERQGGEAFF.

A single count supports this clone. The J gene is TRBJ1-6, the V gene TRBV19, with 8 bases fitting TRBD1. V dropped 2 bases and J dropped 10; count of bases not matched to a gene: 7. Germline CDR1 LNHDA, CDR2 SQIVND (reference sequence). The CDR3 loop spans 15 amino acids. CDR3 sequence: CASSITSRGRSPLHF. In DNA, the CDR3 is TGTGCCAGTAGTATAACCAGCAGGGGGCGCTCACCCCTCCACTTT.

CDR3 sequence (DNA): TGCGCCAGCAGCTTGGGGGTAGCGTCCTCCTACAATGAGCAGTTCTTC. Encoded protein: CASSLGVASSYNEQFF. This chain links TRBV5-1 with TRBJ2-1, with a tentative D call TRBD2 (5 bases). The CDR3 is made up of 16 amino acids. Trimming pared 0 bases from V and 0 bases from J, leaving 10 bases between. The germline gives CDR1 SGHRS, CDR2 YFSETQ.

V gene TRBV30 combines with J gene TRBJ2-3; 11 bases are shared with TRBD2. CDR1 and CDR2 from the germline V gene are GTSNPN and SVGIG (reference sequence). This CDR3 is 18 amino acids long. J lost 3 bases, V lost 1 base, and 12 bases had no gene match. Written as DNA, the CDR3 is TGTGCCTGGAGTGCCGTGTTTTTGACTAGCGGGATTACAGATACGCAGTATTTT. This codes for CAWSAVFLTSGITDTQYF.

The V gene is TRBV9, the J gene TRBJ2-7, with TRBD2 identical over 12 bases. CDR1 and CDR2 from the germline V gene are SGDLS and YYNGEE. Trimming took 5 bases from V and 5 from J; bases not matched to a gene: 2. The CDR3 length is 13 residues. CDR3: CASSTSGRNEQYF. The CDR3, as DNA: TGTGCCAGCAGTACTAGCGGGAGGAACGAGCAGTACTTC.

The chain uses TRBV30 and TRBJ2-1; 9 bases agree with TRBD2. Germline-derived CDR1 and CDR2 are GTSNPN and SVGIG (reference sequence). J gave up 9 bases and V 0 bases, and 3 bases lay outside the gene matches. The CDR3 length is 13 residues. The CDR3: CAWSVGTSCEQFF. CDR3 coding DNA: TGTGCCTGGAGTGTAGGGACTAGCTGTGAGCAGTTCTTC. Full variable domain (outside the CDR3, taken from reference TRBV30 and TRBJ2-1): SQTIHQWPATLVQPVGSPLSLECTVEGTSNPNLYWYRQAAGRGLQLLFYSVGIGQISSEVPQNLSASRPQDRQFILSSKKLLLSDSGFYLCAWSVGTSCEQFFGPGTRLTVL.

This chain connects TRBV7-9 to TRBJ2-7, with D possibly TRBD2 on 5 matching bases. Germline V gives CDR1 SEHNR, CDR2 FQNEAQ (reference sequence). The germline V and J ends were trimmed by 3 bases and 6 bases, with 18 bases remaining between them. This CDR3 region has 15 residues. The CDR3 sequence is CASSFETTAYGEQYF. CDR3 DNA: TGTGCCAGCAGCTTTGAGACTACCGCCTACGGCGAGCAGTACTTC.

A single count supports this clone. The rearrangement links TRBV4-1 to TRBJ2-4; D is unresolved. V lost 6 bases and J lost 2, with 8 bases in between. The CDR3 consists of 13 residues. Germline assignment: CDR1 MGHRA and CDR2 YSYEKL. This chain's CDR3 is CASRADPKNIQYF. The CDR3 DNA is TGCGCCAGCAGGGCAGATCCCAAAAACATTCAGTACTTC.

This clone was observed a handful of times. The chain recombines TRBV6-5 with TRBJ2-2; D is undetermined. Germline loops: CDR1 MNHEY, CDR2 SVGAGI. There are 14 residues in the CDR3. Trimming removed 7 bases from V and 1 base from J, with 10 bases in between. The chain's CDR3 is CASNRRQNTGELFF. In DNA form, the CDR3 reads TGTGCCAGCAATAGGCGGCAGAACACCGGGGAGCTGTTTTTT.

This chain joins TRBV19 and TRBJ1-1; a possible D gene is TRBD1 (6 bases). Trimming cost V 6 bases and J 0 bases, with 11 bases left between them. The CDR3 covers 14 residues. Germline values: CDR1 LNHDA, CDR2 SQIVND (reference sequence). CDR3 loop: CASRMDRMNTEAFF. CDR3 bases: TGTGCCAGTAGGATGGACAGAATGAACACTGAAGCTTTCTTT.